These 8 T cell receptor beta chains came from one sample sequenced in a study of cytomegalovirus exposure and HLA in healthy donors. PCR primers comprised 60 Vbeta and 13 Jbeta primers. Clones were read by immunoSEQ multiplex PCR, and TCRdb kept only the in-frame ones, dropping some. Among hundreds of thousands of clones listed, approximately 84% were seen once. The sequenced material came from PBMCs. All receptors come from a woman aged 40 to 50 in good health and CMV-seronegative.

V usage is TRBV7-9 and J usage is TRBJ2-6, with 7 bases matching TRBD2. Germline values: CDR1 SEHNR, CDR2 FQNEAQ (reference sequence). V was clipped by 8 bases and J by 0 bases; unmatched bases: 10. The CDR3 consists of 17 residues. The DNA for the CDR3 is TGTGCCAGCGCTGGGGGGGGAGAGGGCTCTGGGGCCAACGTCCTGACTTTC. It specifies CASAGGGEGSGANVLTF.

The chain joins TRBV6-6 to TRBJ1-1; 8 nucleotides agree with TRBD1. V lost 5 bases, J lost 3 bases, and 8 bases stayed unmatched. The CDR3 is 15 residues long. Germline V lookup: CDR1 MNHNY, CDR2 SVGAGI (reference sequence). CDR3 loop: CASSLSPTGDTEAFF. CDR3 coding DNA: TGTGCCAGCAGTCTCTCCCCGACAGGGGACACTGAAGCTTTCTTT.

The CDR3 loop reads CASSYSSRGFYNEQFF. The CDR3 nucleotides read TGTGCCAGCAGTTACTCAAGCCGGGGATTCTACAATGAGCAGTTCTTC. The V and J genes are TRBV6-5 and TRBJ2-1; a weak D match, TRBD2 (5 bases). The CDR3 is 16 residues long. Per the germline V gene, CDR1 is MNHEY and CDR2 is SVGAGI. V lost 0 bases and J 3 bases, leaving 12 bases between the germline ends.

The chain combines TRBV27 with TRBJ2-7, with D possibly TRBD1 on 6 matching bases. Germline V gene sequence: CDR1 MNHEY, CDR2 SMNVEV (reference sequence). The V end was cut by 3 bases, the J end by 2 bases, with 17 bases between. The CDR3 covers 16 residues. This CDR3 reads CASSFGVAGGPYEQYF. The CDR3 DNA reads as TGTGCCAGCAGTTTTGGGGTTGCTGGGGGCCCCTACGAGCAGTACTTC.

The count of this clone is one. This chain uses TRBV5-1 with TRBJ2-2; 9 bases map to TRBD2. Per germline, CDR1 SGHRS and CDR2 YFSETQ. This CDR3 is built from 16 residues. After removal of 1 base from V and 7 bases from J, the junction contained 8 bases not matched to a gene. This CDR3 reads CASSLYPAGGNGELFF. The CDR3 region has the DNA TGCGCCAGCAGCTTGTACCCAGCGGGGGGCAACGGGGAGCTGTTTTTT.

This clone was seen more than once but under ten times. The V gene is TRBV30, the J gene TRBJ1-1; D remains unclear. CDR1 and CDR2 from the germline V gene are GTSNPN and SVGIG (reference sequence). V gave up 0 bases and J gave up 1 base, with 9 bases separating them. This CDR3 region has 14 residues. In DNA, the CDR3 is TGTGCCTGGAGTGTATGGCCACCGAACACTGAAGCTTTCTTT. It specifies CAWSVWPPNTEAFF.

This chain connects TRBV10-3 to TRBJ2-5; no definite D call. The germline V and J ends were trimmed by 4 bases and 4 bases, with 16 bases remaining between them. The germline gives CDR1 ENHRY, CDR2 SYGVKD. The CDR3 extends over 15 amino acids. DNA for the CDR3: TGTGCCATCAGTGGCGGCTCTTCTGGCGGAGAGACCCAGTACTTC. The encoded protein is CAISGGSSGGETQYF.

In its sample, this clone was seen a few times. The chain employs TRBV6-5 and TRBJ2-7, with a weak D call TRBD2 (5 bases). Germline V CDR1 and CDR2: MNHEY, SVGAGI. V lost 6 bases and J lost 5, with 20 bases in between. The CDR3 spans 15 residues. The CDR3 region is CASSVVAGSIDEQYF. Written as DNA, the CDR3 is TGTGCCAGCAGCGTAGTGGCGGGTAGTATCGACGAGCAGTACTTC.